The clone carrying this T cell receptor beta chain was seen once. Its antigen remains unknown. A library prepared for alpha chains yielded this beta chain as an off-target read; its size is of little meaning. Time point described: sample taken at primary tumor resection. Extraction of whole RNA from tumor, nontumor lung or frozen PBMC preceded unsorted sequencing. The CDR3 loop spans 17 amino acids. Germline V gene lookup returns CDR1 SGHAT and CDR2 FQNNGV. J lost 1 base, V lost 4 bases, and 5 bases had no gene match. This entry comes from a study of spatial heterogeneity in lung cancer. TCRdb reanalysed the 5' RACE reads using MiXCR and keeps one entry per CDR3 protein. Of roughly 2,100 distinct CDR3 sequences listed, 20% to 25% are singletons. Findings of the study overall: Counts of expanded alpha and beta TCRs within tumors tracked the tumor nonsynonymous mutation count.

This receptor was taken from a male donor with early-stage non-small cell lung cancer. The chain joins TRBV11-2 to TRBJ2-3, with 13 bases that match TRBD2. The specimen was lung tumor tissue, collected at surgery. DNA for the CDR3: TGTGCCAGCAGCTCCCAAGGACTAGCGGGGGGCACAGATACGCAGTATTTT. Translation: CASSSQGLAGGTDTQYF.